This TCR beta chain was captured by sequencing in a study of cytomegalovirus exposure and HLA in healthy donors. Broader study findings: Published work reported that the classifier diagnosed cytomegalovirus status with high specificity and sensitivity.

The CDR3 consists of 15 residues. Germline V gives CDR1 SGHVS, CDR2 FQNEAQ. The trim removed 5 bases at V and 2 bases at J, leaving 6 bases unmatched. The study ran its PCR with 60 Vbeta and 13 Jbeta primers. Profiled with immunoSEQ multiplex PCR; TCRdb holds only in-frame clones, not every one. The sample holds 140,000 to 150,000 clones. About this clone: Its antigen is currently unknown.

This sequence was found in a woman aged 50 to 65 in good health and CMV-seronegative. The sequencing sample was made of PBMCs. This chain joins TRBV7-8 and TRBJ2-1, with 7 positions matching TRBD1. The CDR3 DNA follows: TGTGCCAGCAGCCTGGACAGGAGGACCTACAATGAGCAGTTCTTC. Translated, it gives CASSLDRRTYNEQFF. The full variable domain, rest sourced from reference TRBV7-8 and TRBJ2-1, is GAGVSQSPRYKVAKRGQDVALRCDPISGHVSLFWYQQALGQGPEFLTYFQNEAQLDKSGLPSDRFFAERPEGSVSTLKIQRTQQEDSAVYLCASSLDRRTYNEQFFGPGTRLTVL.